This T cell receptor (beta chain) was sequenced during a study of blood T cell repertoires in COVID-19. The CDR3 sequence is 18 residues long. In germline, CDR1 is SGHRS, CDR2 YFSETQ. V lost 4 bases, J lost 9 bases, and 17 bases stayed unmatched. Profiling relied on immunoSEQ multiplex PCR, and the TCRdb table lists in-frame clones only, not all of them. The table records roughly 100,000 clones, roughly 76% of them present only once. This receptor was identified in a man older than 75 with COVID-19, enrolled during active disease. The specimen was peripheral blood. This chain links TRBV5-1 with TRBJ2-1; TRBD2 matches at 12 bases. The CDR3 loop is CASSTTSLRTSGIGEQFF. In nucleotides, the CDR3 is TGCGCCAGCAGCACGACTTCCTTACGGACTAGCGGGATTGGTGAGCAGTTCTTC. Filled out from reference TRBV5-1 and TRBJ2-1, the complete variable domain reads KAGVTQTPRYLIKTRGQQVTLSCSPISGHRSVSWYQQTPGQGLQFLFEYFSETQRNKGNFPGRFSGRQFSNSRSEMNVSTLELGDSALYLCASSTTSLRTSGIGEQFFGPGTRLTVL.